What follows are 26 T cell receptor beta chains derived from one specimen sequenced in a study of T cell responses to AZD1222 COVID-19 vaccine. This table comes from immunoSEQ multiplex PCR, and its TCRdb copy is limited to in-frame clones, with some not included. This sample has around 150,000 clones; roughly 94% occur once, and the top ten carry approximately 4.6%. This sample comprised peripheral blood, obtained 28 days after the second AZD1222 dose. Every receptor here comes from an adult who received the AZD1222 COVID-19 vaccine.

This clone was seen only a few times. This rearrangement joins TRBV6-2 or TRBV6-3 to TRBJ1-3; no firm D call. The V end was cut by 0 bases, the J end by 0 bases, with 3 bases between. This CDR3 contains 14 residues. CDR1 and CDR2 (germline): MNHEY, SVGEGT. The DNA of the CDR3 is TGTGCCAGCAGTTACTCCGGCTCTGGAAACACCATATATTTT. It is translated as CASSYSGSGNTIYF.

This sequence joins TRBV19 and TRBJ1-1; D is undetermined. This CDR3 contains 15 residues. Per the germline V gene, CDR1 is LNHDA and CDR2 is SQIVND (reference sequence). Trimming removed 0 bases at V and 3 bases at J, with 11 bases between. The CDR3 loop is CASSIDWTGYTEAFF. The CDR3 DNA is TGTGCCAGTAGTATAGATTGGACGGGGTACACTGAAGCTTTCTTT.

The chain joins TRBV19 to TRBJ1-4; 8 bases line up with TRBD1. Trimming took 7 bases from V and 2 from J; bases not matched to a gene: 9. CDR1 is LNHDA and CDR2 is SQIVND in the germline V gene (reference sequence). The CDR3 sequence is 16 residues long. The DNA for the CDR3 is TGTGCCAGTACCTCAGGGGGCGCGGGGACTAATGAAAAACTGTTTTTT. Encoded protein: CASTSGGAGTNEKLFF.

V and J are TRBV19 and TRBJ1-1; the D is unclear. CDR1 and CDR2 (germline): LNHDA, SQIVND (reference sequence). Trimming shortened V by 8 bases and J by 1 base, and 8 bases separated the two germline ends. This CDR3 region has 12 residues. CDR3 DNA: TGTGCCAGTGGACGAAGGAACACTGAAGCTTTCTTT. This codes for CASGRRNTEAFF.

The V call is TRBV9, the J call TRBJ1-1, with D possibly matching TRBD1 (5 bases). The CDR3 is 13 residues long. The V gene's germline CDR1 is SGDLS and CDR2 YYNGEE. V lost 0 bases and J lost 7, with 10 bases in between. CDR3 sequence: CASSVAGAHEAFF. CDR3 sequence (DNA): TGTGCCAGCAGCGTAGCTGGGGCCCATGAAGCTTTCTTT.

The rearrangement links TRBV27 to TRBJ2-3; TRBD2 is a possible D gene (5 bases). The CDR3 runs to 14 residues. The germline CDR1 and CDR2 sequences are MNHEY and SMNVEV (reference sequence). Trimming took off 5 bases at V and 4 bases at J, with 13 bases between the two ends. The CDR3 DNA sequence: TGTGCCAGCAGTGCCTCGGGGTTCGCAGATACGCAGTATTTT. It is translated as CASSASGFADTQYF.

The chain carries TRBV20-1 and TRBJ1-1; D is ambiguous. The germline V and J ends were trimmed by 5 bases and 14 bases, with 18 bases remaining between them. The CDR3 runs 11 residues. The germline V gene has CDR1 DFQATT and CDR2 SNEGSKA (reference sequence). The CDR3 region has the DNA TGCAGTGCTGATGTGAACCGAAAGGCATTCTTT. As protein: CSADVNRKAFF.

This chain uses TRBV4-1 with TRBJ2-5, with D uncertain. V was shortened by 5 bases and J by 5 bases, with 6 bases between the two germline ends. Germline V gene lookup returns CDR1 MGHRA and CDR2 YSYEKL. The CDR3 runs 11 residues. The CDR3 loop is CASSSRETQYF. For the CDR3, the DNA is TGCGCCAGCAGCTCAAGGGAGACCCAGTACTTC.

J is TRBJ1-1 and V is TRBV18, with D possibly TRBD1 on 5 matching bases. The V end was cut by 6 bases, the J end by 2 bases, with 10 bases between. This CDR3 is 13 amino acids long. The germline CDR1 and CDR2 sequences are KGHSH and LQKENI. CDR3 amino acids: CASSFGHNTEAFF. The CDR3 DNA is TGTGCCAGCTCCTTCGGACACAACACTGAAGCTTTCTTT. Full variable domain (missing parts from reference TRBV18 and TRBJ1-1): NAGVMQNPRHLVRRRGQEARLRCSPMKGHSHVYWYRQLPEEGLKFMVYLQKENIIDESGMPKERFSAEFPKEGPSILRIQQVVRGDSAAYFCASSFGHNTEAFFGQGTRLTVV.

The chain links TRBV6-1 to TRBJ1-4; D possibly corresponds to TRBD1 (5 bases). In germline, CDR1 is MNHNS, CDR2 SASEGT. Trimming removed 2 bases from V and 8 bases from J, with 12 bases in between. CDR3 length: 14 residues. The CDR3 sequence: CASSERGLQEKLFF. CDR3 nucleotide sequence: TGTGCCAGCAGTGAAAGGGGTTTGCAGGAAAAACTGTTTTTT.

This chain joins TRBV6-5 and TRBJ1-3, with D uncertain. This CDR3 comprises 15 residues. V lost 0 bases and J 4 bases, leaving 10 bases between the germline ends. Germline V gene data show CDR1 as MNHEY and CDR2 as SVGAGI. The CDR3 loop is CASSYSTRVGNTIYF. CDR3 DNA sequence: TGTGCCAGCAGTTACTCGACTAGGGTCGGAAACACCATATATTTT.

The CDR3 DNA is TGTGCCAGCAGTCCGACGACAACGTACTATGGCTACACCTTC. Its protein product is CASSPTTTYYGYTF. The chain links TRBV6-5 to TRBJ1-2; D uncertain. V was shortened by 5 bases and J by 3 bases, with 13 bases between the two germline ends. Germline V gene data show CDR1 as MNHEY and CDR2 as SVGAGI. This CDR3 has 14 amino acids.

This clone is a singleton in its sample. CDR3 nucleotide sequence: TGTGCCAGCAGCTTATTACCCTCGAGTTATAATTCACCCCTCCACTTT. It translates to CASSLLPSSYNSPLHF. V is TRBV11-2 and J is TRBJ1-6; D remains unclear. V lost 2 bases, J lost 4 bases, and 12 bases lay in between. The CDR3 is made up of 16 amino acids. Looked up from germline, CDR1 is SGHAT and CDR2 is FQNNGV.

This clone was seen once. J is TRBJ2-7 and V is TRBV2; D call uncertain. CDR3 length equals 12 residues. The germline V gene encodes CDR1 SNHLY and CDR2 FYNNEI. V lost 7 bases and J 2 bases, leaving 9 bases between the germline ends. CDR3: CASTGWTYEQYF. DNA for the CDR3: TGTGCCAGCACGGGTTGGACCTACGAGCAGTACTTC.

V and J are TRBV28 and TRBJ2-1; a weak D match, TRBD2 (6 bases). The CDR3 totals 14 residues. Germline CDR1 is MDHEN and CDR2 is SYDVKM. The V and J ends lost 2 bases and 12 bases respectively, with 17 bases between them. The CDR3 nucleotides read TGTGCCAGCAGTTTAGGACCCCCTAGGGAGGTGCAGTTCTTC. It is translated as CASSLGPPREVQFF. The full variable domain, with the rest looked up from reference TRBV28 and TRBJ2-1, is DVKVTQSSRYLVKRTGEKVFLECVQDMDHENMFWYRQDPGLGLRLIYFSYDVKMKEKGDIPEGYSVSREKKERFSLILESASTNQTSMYLCASSLGPPREVQFFGPGTRLTVL.

The V call is TRBV10-1, the J call TRBJ2-1; no clear D gene. V was cut by 4 bases and J by 9 bases, with 13 bases left in between. CDR3 length: 13 amino acids. Germline-derived CDR1 and CDR2 are WNHNN and SYGVQD (reference sequence). DNA of the CDR3: TGCGCCAGCAGTGTGGGCCCCGGTAGTGAGCAGTTCTTC. Translating it yields CASSVGPGSEQFF.

The chain recombines TRBV27 with TRBJ2-3; TRBD1 is a possible D gene (6 bases). Germline lookup yields CDR1 MNHEY and CDR2 SMNVEV (reference sequence). The CDR3 has 13 amino acids. Trimming stripped 6 bases from V and 10 bases from J, with 17 bases between. The CDR3 spells CASSPRGQTAQYF. The CDR3 DNA reads as TGTGCCAGCAGCCCCCGCGGACAGACAGCGCAGTATTTT.

This rearrangement joins TRBV15 to TRBJ2-1; 10 positions match TRBD2. V lost 4 bases and J lost 5; bases outside the gene matches: 20. Germline V gene data show CDR1 as LNHNV and CDR2 as YYDKDF (reference sequence). The CDR3 has 20 amino acids. CDR3 protein: CATSKPGESGRGRPNNEQFF. CDR3 DNA sequence: TGTGCCACCAGCAAACCGGGGGAAAGCGGGAGGGGCCGTCCGAACAATGAGCAGTTCTTC.

CDR3 protein: CASSIGLGGEREQFF. CDR3 DNA sequence: TGTGCCAGTAGTATTGGCCTCGGGGGAGAGAGGGAGCAGTTCTTC. The chain joins TRBV19 to TRBJ2-1; the D gene is possibly TRBD2 (6 bases). Deletions cut 3 bases from V and 10 bases from J, with 19 bases between. The CDR3 extends over 15 amino acids. Germline V gives CDR1 LNHDA, CDR2 SQIVND (reference sequence).

V usage is TRBV28 and J usage is TRBJ1-1; 8 bases match TRBD1. The CDR3 runs 14 residues. The ends lost 4 bases at V and 1 base at J; junction bases unmatched: 2. CDR1 is MDHEN, CDR2 SYDVKM, per germline. CDR3 loop: CASSWTGPNTEAFF. CDR3 nucleotides: TGTGCCAGCAGTTGGACAGGGCCGAACACTGAAGCTTTCTTT.

V usage is TRBV18 and J usage is TRBJ1-5; TRBD1 is a possible D gene (6 bases). From germline, CDR1 is KGHSH and CDR2 LQKENI. CDR3 length: 15 residues. Trimming removed 3 bases at V and 2 bases at J, with 11 bases between. This CDR3 reads CASSPTGQGNQPQHF. The CDR3, as DNA: TGTGCCAGCTCACCCACAGGGCAGGGCAATCAGCCCCAGCATTTT. Full variable domain (rest looked up from reference TRBV18 and TRBJ1-5): NAGVMQNPRHLVRRRGQEARLRCSPMKGHSHVYWYRQLPEEGLKFMVYLQKENIIDESGMPKERFSAEFPKEGPSILRIQQVVRGDSAAYFCASSPTGQGNQPQHFGDGTRLSIL.

This chain joins TRBV11-2 and TRBJ1-1; D unclear. The CDR3 is made up of 14 amino acids. V was clipped by 2 bases and J by 1 base, with 8 bases between them. Germline V lookup: CDR1 SGHAT, CDR2 FQNNGV. The CDR3 loop reads CASSLLAGNTEAFF. The CDR3, as DNA: TGTGCCAGCAGCTTATTAGCAGGGAACACTGAAGCTTTCTTT.

V gene TRBV28 combines with J gene TRBJ1-2; a weak D match, TRBD1 (5 bases). V was trimmed by 6 bases and J by 8 bases, leaving 16 bases between them. The V gene's germline CDR1 is MDHEN and CDR2 SYDVKM. The CDR3 is made up of 13 amino acids. The CDR3 sequence: CASSQRGGDGYTF. DNA for the CDR3: TGTGCCAGCAGCCAACGGGGGGGTGACGGCTACACCTTC.

This clone occurred once. This chain uses TRBV4-1 with TRBJ1-1, with D unresolved. Per germline, CDR1 MGHRA and CDR2 YSYEKL. The CDR3 consists of 15 residues. V lost 1 base to trimming and J lost 9 bases, with 18 bases between them. CDR3 sequence (DNA): TGCGCCAGCAGCCAAGTCCAATCGGGGAGTCGCAAAGCTTTCTTT. It is translated as CASSQVQSGSRKAFF.

Concerning this clone itself: The CDR3 does not end in the conserved phenylalanine or tryptophan, so this is likely a read error. The DNA is omitted, as the CDR3 cannot be located on it reliably, and the CDR3 follows TCRdb's listing. The chain employs TRBV30 and TRBJ2-4; TRBD2 is taken as the D call from the table, unchecked against the DNA. Ends included, the CDR3 has 9 residues. The germline gives CDR1 GTSNPN, CDR2 SVGIG (reference sequence). CDR3 in amino acids: CAWSRYRLL.

The J gene is TRBJ2-7, the V gene TRBV29-1; TRBD2 matches at 9 bases. There are 14 residues in the CDR3. V shed 6 bases, J shed 3 bases, and the junction held 9 bases outside the gene matches. Germline V CDR1 and CDR2: SQVTM, ANQGSEA. In nucleotides, the CDR3 is TGCAGCGTCGCTTCCGGGACTAGCTTCTACGAGCAGTACTTC. Translation: CSVASGTSFYEQYF.